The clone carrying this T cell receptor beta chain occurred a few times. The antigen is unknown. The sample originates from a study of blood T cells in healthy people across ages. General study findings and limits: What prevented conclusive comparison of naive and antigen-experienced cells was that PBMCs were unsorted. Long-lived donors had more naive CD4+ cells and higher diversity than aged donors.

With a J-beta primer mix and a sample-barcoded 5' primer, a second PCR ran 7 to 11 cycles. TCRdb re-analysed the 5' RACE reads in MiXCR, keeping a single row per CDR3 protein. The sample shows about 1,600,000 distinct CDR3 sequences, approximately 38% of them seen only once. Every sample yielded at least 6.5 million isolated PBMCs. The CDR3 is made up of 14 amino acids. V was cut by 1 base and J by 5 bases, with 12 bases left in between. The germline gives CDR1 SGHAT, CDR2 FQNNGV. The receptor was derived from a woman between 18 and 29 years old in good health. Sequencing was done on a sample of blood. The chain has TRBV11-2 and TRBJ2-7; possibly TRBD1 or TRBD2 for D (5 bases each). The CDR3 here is CASSLAAGTHEQYF. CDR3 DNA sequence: TGTGCCAGCAGCTTAGCGGCAGGGACCCACGAGCAGTACTTC.